This entry describes one T cell receptor beta chain. This sample was taken from a study of shared clonotypes between healthy human individuals. TCRdb's table, derived via immunoSEQ multiplex PCR, lists solely in-frame clones and lacks some. The data contain approximately 500,000 clones, approximately 82% of them seen just once; the ten biggest clones take up about 12%. The CDR3 covers 14 residues. V was clipped by 7 bases and J by 0 bases, with 10 bases between them. In germline, CDR1 is MNHNS, CDR2 SASEGT. The specimen sequenced was PBMCs. The gene calls are TRBV6-1 and TRBJ2-1; D uncertain. The TCR sequence derives from a middle-aged woman in good health. Some clones in this sample may be carry-over from other donors' samples. This CDR3 is CASTQEPSYNEQFF. CDR3 DNA: TGTGCCAGCACCCAGGAGCCCTCCTACAATGAGCAGTTCTTC.